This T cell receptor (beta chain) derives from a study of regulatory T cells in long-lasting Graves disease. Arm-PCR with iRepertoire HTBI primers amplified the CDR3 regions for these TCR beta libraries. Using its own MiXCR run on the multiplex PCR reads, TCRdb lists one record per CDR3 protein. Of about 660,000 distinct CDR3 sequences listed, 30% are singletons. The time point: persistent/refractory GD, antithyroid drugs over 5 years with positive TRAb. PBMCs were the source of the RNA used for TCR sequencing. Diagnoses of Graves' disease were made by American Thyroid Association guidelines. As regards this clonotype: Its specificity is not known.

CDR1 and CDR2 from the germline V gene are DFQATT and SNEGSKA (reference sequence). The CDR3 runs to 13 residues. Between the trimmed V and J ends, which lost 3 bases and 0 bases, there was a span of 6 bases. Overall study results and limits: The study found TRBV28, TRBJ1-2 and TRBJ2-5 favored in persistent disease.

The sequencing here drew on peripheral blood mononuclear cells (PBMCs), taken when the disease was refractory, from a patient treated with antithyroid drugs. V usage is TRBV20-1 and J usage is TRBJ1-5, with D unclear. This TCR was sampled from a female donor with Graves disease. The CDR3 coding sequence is TGCAGTGCTAGGGTCTATAGCAATCAGCCCCAGCATTTT. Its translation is CSARVYSNQPQHF.